This T cell receptor (beta chain) was found in a study of T-cell reconstitution after alpha-beta-depleted transplantation in children (dated by TCRdb to the mid-2010s). Regarding the study in general: T-cell immune reconstitution after TCRalphabeta/CD19-depleted allogeneic hematopoietic cell transplantation in children was quantitatively tracked in the study by means of TCR repertoire profiling.

Library construction relied on PCR. Reads for this sample came from an Illumina HiSeq 2500. TCR libraries were prepared with molecular barcoding, using unique molecular identifiers to normalize TCRbeta repertoire quantification. TCRdb itself trimmed the public reads at Q25 with fastp, ran MiXCR and retained productive beta chains. Each entry merges the rows of one CDR3 protein and shows their most common DNA and genes. The sample yields hundreds of thousands of distinct CDR3 sequences; roughly 17% were counted once. 1.1% of the sample belongs to the ten largest clones. This clonotype turned up a few times. Its antigen is unknown. No much larger clone is present one base from it, and per-base qualities are unavailable. CDR1 is given as SGHTA and CDR2 as FQGNSA, both from the germline V gene. Counted from cysteine to phenylalanine, this CDR3 has 13 amino acids. Left in the record is the CDR3 DNA by itself, 39 bases read in frame from the first base. The V end loses 5 bases and the J end loses 4 bases, and a stretch of 8 bases separates them.

The V and J segments used are TRBV7-2 and TRBJ1-4; the D gene cannot be named for sure. The sequence was collected from a human donor who donated a stem cell graft to a child with acute myeloid leukemia. The source material was PBMCs from the stem cell graft donor, sampled from the stem cell graft. The bases read TGTGCCAGCAGCCTACAGCGTAATGAAAAACTGTTTTTT. Its coded protein is CASSLQRNEKLFF. Here the CDR3 is joined to the reference TRBV7-2 and TRBJ1-4 genes, and the full variable domain is: GAGVSQSPSNKVTEKGKDVELRCDPISGHTALYWYRQSLGQGLEFLIYFQGNSAPDKSGLPSDRFSAERTGGSVSTLTIQRTQQEDSAVYLCASSLQRNEKLFFGSGTQLSVL.